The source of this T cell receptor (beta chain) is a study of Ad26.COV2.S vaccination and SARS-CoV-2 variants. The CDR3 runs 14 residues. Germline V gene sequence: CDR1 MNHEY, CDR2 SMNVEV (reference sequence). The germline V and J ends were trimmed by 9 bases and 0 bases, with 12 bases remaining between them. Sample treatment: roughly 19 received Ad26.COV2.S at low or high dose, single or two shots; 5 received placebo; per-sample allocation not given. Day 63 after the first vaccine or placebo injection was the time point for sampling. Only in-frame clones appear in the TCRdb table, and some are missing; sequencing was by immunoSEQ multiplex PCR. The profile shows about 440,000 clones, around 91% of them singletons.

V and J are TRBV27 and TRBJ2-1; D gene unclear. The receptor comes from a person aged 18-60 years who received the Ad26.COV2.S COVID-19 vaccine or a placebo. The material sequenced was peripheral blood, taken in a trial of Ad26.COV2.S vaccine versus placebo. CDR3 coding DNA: TGTGCCAGTAGAAGCGTCAGCTCCTACAATGAGCAGTTCTTC. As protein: CASRSVSSYNEQFF.